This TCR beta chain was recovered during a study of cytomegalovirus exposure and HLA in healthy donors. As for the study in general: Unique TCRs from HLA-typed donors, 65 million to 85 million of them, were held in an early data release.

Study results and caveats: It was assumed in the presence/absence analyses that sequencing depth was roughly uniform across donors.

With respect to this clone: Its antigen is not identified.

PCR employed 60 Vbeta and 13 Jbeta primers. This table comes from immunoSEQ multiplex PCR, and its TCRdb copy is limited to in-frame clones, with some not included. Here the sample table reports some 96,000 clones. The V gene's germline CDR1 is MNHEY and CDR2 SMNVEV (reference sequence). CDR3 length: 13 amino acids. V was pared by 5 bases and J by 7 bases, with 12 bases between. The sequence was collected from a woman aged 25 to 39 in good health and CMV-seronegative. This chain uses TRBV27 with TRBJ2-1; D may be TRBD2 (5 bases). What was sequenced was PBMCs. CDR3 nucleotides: TGTGCCAGCAGTGGTACCCAGCGGAATGAGCAGTTCTTC. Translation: CASSGTQRNEQFF.